A selection of T cell receptor beta chains follows, all from one sample in a study of cytomegalovirus exposure and HLA in healthy donors. Some clones are missing from TCRdb's copy, which holds only in-frame ones; the method was immunoSEQ multiplex PCR. The sample holds 150,000 to 200,000 clones; 80% are singletons and the top ten take approximately 6.8%. Material: PBMCs. The source of these receptors is a man aged 25-45 years in good health and CMV-seropositive. CDR3s include the opening cysteine and the closing phenylalanine or tryptophan. Each record gives: clone size, V gene, J gene, D gene, CDR3 DNA, CDR3 protein. The D gene is left open where the match is weak. Clone size is not always given. Where it is, it says once, few, many or a class for expanded clones.

abundance: .; v_gene: TRBV14; j_gene: TRBJ1-2; d_gene: .; CDR3nt: TGTGCCAGCAGCCGACTCTGGGGGCACTATGGCTACACCTTC; CDR3aa: CASSRLWGHYGYTF
abundance: .; v_gene: TRBV5-5; j_gene: TRBJ2-7; d_gene: .; CDR3nt: TGTGCCAGCATTGGGCAGGGCTACGAGCAGTACTTC; CDR3aa: CASIGQGYEQYF
abundance: .; v_gene: TRBV5-4; j_gene: TRBJ2-3; d_gene: .; CDR3nt: TGTGCCAGCAGCAACCCGGGTGGCCTCGGCACAGATACGCAGTATTTT; CDR3aa: CASSNPGGLGTDTQYF
abundance: .; v_gene: TRBV2; j_gene: TRBJ2-7; d_gene: TRBD2; CDR3nt: TGTGCCAGCAGTGTTCTGCGGGAGGGCAGCGAGCAGTACTTC; CDR3aa: CASSVLREGSEQYF
abundance: .; v_gene: TRBV19; j_gene: TRBJ2-6; d_gene: TRBD1; CDR3nt: TGTGCCAGTAGTCGACAGGGGAGTGGGGCCAACGTCCTGACTTTC; CDR3aa: CASSRQGSGANVLTF
abundance: .; v_gene: TRBV28; j_gene: TRBJ2-3; d_gene: TRBD2; CDR3nt: TGTGCCAGCAGTTCCCCGGGACTAGCGTCAGATACGCAGTATTTT; CDR3aa: CASSSPGLASDTQYF
abundance: .; v_gene: TRBV18; j_gene: TRBJ1-1; d_gene: .; CDR3nt: TGTGCCAGCTCACAGCTGAACACTGAAGCTTTCTTT; CDR3aa: CASSQLNTEAFF
abundance: .; v_gene: TRBV11-3; j_gene: TRBJ1-2; d_gene: .; CDR3nt: TGTGCCAGCAGCTTAGGGGACAAGACTTATGGCTACACCTTC; CDR3aa: CASSLGDKTYGYTF
abundance: hyperexpanded; v_gene: TRBV6-5; j_gene: TRBJ2-1; d_gene: .; CDR3nt: TGTGCCAGCAGTTACGCACCCCGGAACCTAGAGTTCTTC; CDR3aa: CASSYAPRNLEFF
abundance: once; v_gene: TRBV6-5; j_gene: TRBJ2-1; d_gene: TRBD2; CDR3nt: TGTGCCAGCAGTAGCGGGGGAAGCTCCTACAATGAGCAGTTCTTC; CDR3aa: CASSSGGSSYNEQFF
abundance: .; v_gene: TRBV5-6; j_gene: TRBJ2-7; d_gene: .; CDR3nt: TGTGCCAGCAGCACCGACAGCTCCTACGAGCAGTACTTC; CDR3aa: CASSTDSSYEQYF
abundance: .; v_gene: TRBV6-5; j_gene: TRBJ1-6; d_gene: .; CDR3nt: TGTGCCAGCAGGCGCGAGGCCCTCAATTCACCCCTCCACTTT; CDR3aa: CASRREALNSPLHF
abundance: .; v_gene: TRBV5-1; j_gene: TRBJ1-4; d_gene: TRBD1; CDR3nt: TGCGCCAGCAGTCCGGGGACAGGGAGGGAAAAACTGTTTTTT; CDR3aa: CASSPGTGREKLFF
abundance: .; v_gene: TRBV5-1; j_gene: TRBJ2-5; d_gene: TRBD2; CDR3nt: TGCGCCAGCAGCCCCGGATTAGCGGGGATGATACAAGAGACCCAGTACTTC; CDR3aa: CASSPGLAGMIQETQYF
abundance: .; v_gene: TRBV27; j_gene: TRBJ2-3; d_gene: .; CDR3nt: TGTGCCAGCAGTTTATCGGGCGGCACAGATACGCAGTATTTT; CDR3aa: CASSLSGGTDTQYF
abundance: .; v_gene: TRBV7-9; j_gene: TRBJ2-7; d_gene: .; CDR3nt: TGTTCCAGCAGCTTAGTAGTATGGGAGCAGTACTTC; CDR3aa: CSSSLVVWEQYF
abundance: .; v_gene: TRBV27; j_gene: TRBJ2-7; d_gene: .; CDR3nt: TGTGCCAGCAGTTCCGGGACTCGGACCTCCTACGAGCAGTACTTC; CDR3aa: CASSSGTRTSYEQYF
abundance: once; v_gene: TRBV27; j_gene: TRBJ2-1; d_gene: TRBD2; CDR3nt: TGTGCCAGCGGTACTAGCGGATTACTCTCCTCCTACAATGAGCAGTTCTTC; CDR3aa: CASGTSGLLSSYNEQFF
abundance: once; v_gene: TRBV19; j_gene: TRBJ2-3; d_gene: TRBD2; CDR3nt: TGTGCCAGTAGTATAGTAGGGACTAGCAGCTCAGATACGCAGTATTTT; CDR3aa: CASSIVGTSSSDTQYF
abundance: .; v_gene: TRBV19; j_gene: TRBJ2-6; d_gene: TRBD1; CDR3nt: TGTGCCAGTAGTATGGGACAGGGTGGTTCTGGGGCCAACGTCCTGACTTTC; CDR3aa: CASSMGQGGSGANVLTF
abundance: .; v_gene: TRBV18; j_gene: TRBJ1-2; d_gene: .; CDR3nt: TGTGCCAGTTCACCATCCGGGGCGGGGACTCTAGACTATGGCTACACCTTC; CDR3aa: CASSPSGAGTLDYGYTF
abundance: once; v_gene: TRBV7-2; j_gene: TRBJ1-2; d_gene: .; CDR3nt: TGTGCCAGCAGCTTAGCCGGTCCCGAGGGCTACACCTTC; CDR3aa: CASSLAGPEGYTF
abundance: .; v_gene: TRBV9; j_gene: TRBJ1-1; d_gene: TRBD1; CDR3nt: TGTGCCAGCACGACAGGGATGAACACTGAAGCTTTCTTT; CDR3aa: CASTTGMNTEAFF
abundance: .; v_gene: TRBV7-9; j_gene: TRBJ2-3; d_gene: .; CDR3nt: TGTGCCAGCAGCTTAATGGCCGGCGGCCCAGATACGCAGTATTTT; CDR3aa: CASSLMAGGPDTQYF
abundance: .; v_gene: TRBV5-1; j_gene: TRBJ2-1; d_gene: TRBD2; CDR3nt: TGCGCCAGCACCCAAGGGGGCGGGAGGGCTAATGAGCAGTTCTTC; CDR3aa: CASTQGGGRANEQFF
abundance: few; v_gene: TRBV6-5; j_gene: TRBJ1-6; d_gene: .; CDR3nt: TGTGCCAGCAGTTACGGGACACCCATTTATAATTCACCCCTCCACTTT; CDR3aa: CASSYGTPIYNSPLHF
abundance: .; v_gene: TRBV6-6; j_gene: TRBJ2-3; d_gene: .; CDR3nt: TGTGCCAGCACACAGCCCCCCGATACGCAGTATTTT; CDR3aa: CASTQPPDTQYF
abundance: .; v_gene: TRBV7-2; j_gene: TRBJ1-1; d_gene: .; CDR3nt: TGTGCCAGCAGCGAGCAGCTTCAGGGTAACACTGAAGCTTTCTTT; CDR3aa: CASSEQLQGNTEAFF
abundance: once; v_gene: TRBV4-3; j_gene: TRBJ2-3; d_gene: .; CDR3nt: TGCGCCAGCAGTCAACTGGGCTGGGGGGGCACAGATACGCAGTATTTT; CDR3aa: CASSQLGWGGTDTQYF